This T cell receptor beta chain was found in a study of blood T cells in healthy people across ages (dated by TCRdb to between 2014 and 2017). Study-level background: Template switching captured roughly one uniquely barcoded TCR beta cDNA molecule per two T cells in model experiments. To avoid experimental bias, donors of different ages were randomly spread across the sequencing lanes. Using the same blood draw, the study looked at two additional independent replicas of 1 million unique cDNA reads for two donors, one aged 18 to 30 and the other aged 80 or older. To track age-related changes in TCR beta repertoire diversity, the study relied on deep sequencing normalized with unique cDNA molecular identifiers. The donors were split into four age groups: young (average about 16 years), middle-aged (over 35), aged (roughly 65) and long-lived (roughly 86).

The donors were 40 or so Caucasian individuals from Russia, aged 6 to 90 years, who were systemically healthy. About 9.8 milliliters of peripheral blood were drawn from each donor into EDTA-treated Vacutainer tubes. Ficoll-Paque density-gradient centrifugation was used to isolate PBMCs, with at least 6.5 million per sample. Trizol reagent was used to extract total RNA from the PBMCs, yielding at least 5.5 micrograms per sample. For every donor, flow cytometry on a PBMC aliquot measured the percentage of naive CD45RAhigh/CD27high T cells. The library was produced with 5' RACE. Sequencing took place on an Illumina HiSeq 2500. A second PCR of roughly 6 to 11 cycles was performed with a sample-barcoded 5' primer and a J-beta primer mix. Each TCR beta cDNA molecule received a unique molecular identifier from a template-switch 5' adaptor carrying 12 random nucleotides. Each sample yielded at least 2.5 million CDR3-containing paired-end reads. The Mint cDNA synthesis kit, primed by a TRBC-specific oligonucleotide, was used to synthesize first-strand cDNA from all RNA. Following uracil-DNA glycosylase treatment, all cDNA underwent a first 18-cycle PCR with the universal primers M1SS and BC2_uni_R. The source study handled its data this way. Normalization of each sample was performed by random selection of 1 million high-quality reads, each carrying a distinct molecular identifier. Instead of being binned into consensus sequences, reads with shared molecular identifiers were discarded. MiTCR, run with a Q25 quality threshold and the strictest error-elimination algorithm, handled CDR3 identification, clonotype clustering and error correction. Lower-bound total TCR beta diversity was estimated with a nonparametric unseen species model using Euler transformation. TCRdb applied fastp at Q25 and MiXCR to the public reads, then kept only in-frame beta chains. A single entry per CDR3 protein holds the most common genes and DNA from its merged rows. V and J calls and clone size were set by TCRdb, not the authors. A total of about 1.6 million distinct CDR3 sequences appear in this sample, about 31% of them only once. The top ten hold about 11% of the sample.

With respect to this clonotype: The clone's antigen remains unknown. Within one base of it there is no much larger clone, and no base qualities were kept.

Overall study outcomes, separate from this receptor: Donor CMV infection status was unknown, potentially confounding age-related changes in expanded clonotypes. Compared with the aged group, the long-lived group had more naive CD4+ T cells, fewer expanded clones and increased TCR diversity, a pattern suggesting age selection. A strong correlation was found between observed TCR beta diversity and the percentage of naive T cells measured by flow cytometry. Since profiling was done on bulk unsorted PBMCs, naive and antigen-experienced compartments could not be conclusively compared. Estimates of total diversity from one million sequenced T cells were regarded as lower bounds and underestimates. As age increased, observed TCR beta diversity per million T cells dropped in a roughly linear way, and a significant reduction was already evident by age 40.

Sequenced material: blood. The source is a woman aged 25-40 years in good health.

The DNA reads as follows: TGCAGTGCTAGAGATCCGACTAGGGGTGGCGACATTCAGTACTTC. Translation gives CSARDPTRGGDIQYF. The receptor chain draws on TRBV20-1 and TRBJ2-4, with TRBD2 perhaps the D gene, on 6 matching bases. Between the V and J ends, shortened by 0 bases and 8 bases respectively, the junction contains 17 bases. The cysteine opens and the phenylalanine closes a CDR3 of 15 amino acids. Kept here is only the CDR3 DNA, which spans 45 bases and is read in frame from base 1. CDR1 DFQATT and CDR2 SNEGSKA were looked up in the germline V gene (reference sequence).